This T cell receptor (beta chain) was obtained from a study of brain T cells in children with intractable seizures (dated by TCRdb to 2020 to 2023). In terms of the full investigation: Resected brain tissue from fewer than 60 pediatric epilepsy surgery cases was initially screened for immune gene transcripts with a NanoString immunology panel. Of the approximately twelve selected surgery cases, pre-surgery blood was also sequenced for eight, so four had brain tissue only.

TCR beta chain sequences were generated from genomic DNA using the immunoSEQ assay. From the authors' description of their analysis: CDR3 sequences not starting with the conserved framework cysteine at position 104 were manually removed. To get clonality, the normalized Shannon's Diversity Index was subtracted from one, giving values from 0 (maximal diversity) to 1 (oligoclonal). To check whether a given CDR3 had different frequencies in two samples, for example brain versus blood, chi-squared comparison-of-proportions tests were used. Public clonotypes were identified by searching immuneACCESS, and similarity to known antiviral clonotypes was assessed with the VDJdb browser. The table comes from immuneACCESS by way of TCRdb, which keeps in-frame sequences with V and J called. Part of the clones is missing from these tables; in studies checked, under half for an unresolved V gene and the rest for unknown reasons. Clone size and the V and J calls come from that table; the DNA yielded D and trimming. This sample comprises a few hundred thousand clones, about 93% of them detected only once. The ten largest clones represent 5.7% of the sample.

Overall study results and their limits: Viral specificity was inferred only from CDR3 sequence similarity, and patients' HCMV serostatus was unknown. Because pre- and post-surgery blood were sequenced to different depths, clones absent from the pre-surgery sample may reflect undersampling.

Explained via the paper, the time point label denotes: blood from clinic visit 5 months post-surgery; TSC patient then seizure free. The surgery cases showing the highest brain T cell transcript signatures were chosen for TCR beta chain sequencing of brain tissue and, when available, of blood. Prior to surgery, the patients had been treated with at least one anti-epileptic drug. TCR-sequenced patients were children with drug-resistant epilepsy due to tuberous sclerosis complex, focal cortical dysplasia, Rasmussen encephalitis or hemimegalencephaly. Bulk genomic DNA was extracted from unsorted brain tissue and whole blood with the Monarch genomic DNA purification kit. This clone was observed once. What this receptor recognizes is not known. Per-base qualities were not stored, and no clone one base away is much larger. From the cysteine up to the phenylalanine, the CDR3 has a length of 17 residues. Only the CDR3 portion is preserved as DNA: 51 bases, with reading frame beginning at the first base. CDR1 and CDR2, looked up from the germline V gene, are SGHRS and YFSETQ. V loses 3 bases of germline sequence and J loses 0 bases, and the interval between the two ends is 15 bases.

This TCR came from a boy in the first two years of life with tuberous sclerosis and intractable seizures. Sequences were derived from peripheral blood, sampled around 5 months after surgery. The chain employs TRBV5-1 and TRBJ1-4, and perhaps TRBD1 as D gene, on 6 matching bases. This receptor has the CDR3 CASSSKGQLATNEKLFF. The nucleotide sequence is given as TGCGCCAGCAGCTCAAAAGGACAGCTTGCAACTAATGAAAAACTGTTTTTT.